This TCR beta chain was identified in a study of cytomegalovirus exposure and HLA in healthy donors. The overall study: Inside one of the first data releases sat around 77 million unique TCRs taken from HLA-typed donors. Study outcomes and limitations: One variant, a missense change in DCLRE1C, was linked in a later analysis to TCR beta V- and J-gene trimming. Earlier analysis found most TCR beta V segments productive about 87% or about 30% of the time.

As regards this clone: Its antigen is as yet unknown.

The PCR ran on 60 Vbeta and 13 Jbeta primers. Original methodology: Approximately 72 million unique TCR beta chains, approximately 11 million of them shared, were counted by a later analysis. Only in-frame clones appear in the TCRdb table, and some are missing; sequencing was by immunoSEQ multiplex PCR. V and J calls plus clone size are reproduced from that table; the DNA served to infer D and trimming. This table has 90,000 to 120,000 clones, 70% to 80% appearing once. Sequencing input: PBMCs. The receptor was isolated from a woman aged 40 to 49 in good health and CMV-seronegative.

In DNA form, the CDR3 reads TGTGCCAGCAGCTTAAAGACAGGGTCCTTTTATGTCGAGCAGTACTTC. It codes for CASSLKTGSFYVEQYF. The rearrangement uses TRBV7-2 and TRBJ2-7; 7 bases align to TRBD1. The germline CDR1 and CDR2 sequences are SGHTA and FQGNSA. Losses at the gene ends were 2 bases for V and 6 bases for J; bases not matched to a gene: 13. This CDR3 is 16 amino acids long. Full variable domain (rest looked up from reference TRBV7-2 and TRBJ2-7): GAGVSQSPSNKVTEKGKDVELRCDPISGHTALYWYRQSLGQGLEFLIYFQGNSAPDKSGLPSDRFSAERTGGSVSTLTIQRTQQEDSAVYLCASSLKTGSFYVEQYFGPGTRLTVT.